The rows below give T cell receptor beta chains drawn from one sample of a study of T-cell memory formation after mild COVID-19. One entry per CDR3 protein, called by TCRdb with MiXCR from the 5' RACE reads. This repertoire shows approximately 440,000 distinct CDR3 sequences, around 20% found once; its top ten account for approximately 8.4%. Input material: PBMCs or a T cell subset sorted from them (not recorded which). The receptors were sampled from an adult woman who had mild COVID-19 (a few samples of this study predate the infection). Cell type and time point are not known. CDR3s include the opening cysteine and the closing phenylalanine or tryptophan. The order of the fields is V gene, D gene, clone size, J gene, CDR3 DNA, CDR3 protein. D genes are given only for firm matches. Size tells how often a clone was seen (once, few, many) or the class of an expanded clone, and some rows leave it out.

TRBV7-9,-,-,TRBJ1-1,TGTGCCAGCCTACTAAGCGGCAGTGTGAACACTGAAGCTTTCTTT,CASLLSGSVNTEAFF
TRBV12-3/TRBV12-4,TRBD2,-,TRBJ2-3,TGTGCCAGCAGCAGGACTAGCGGGGGGGCGGTGGATACGCAGTATTTT,CASSRTSGGAVDTQYF
TRBV14,-,many,TRBJ2-1,TGTGCCAGCAGCCAAGTTCGAACTCTAGTAAATGAGCAGTTCTTC,CASSQVRTLVNEQFF
TRBV6-1,-,-,TRBJ2-3,TGTGCCAGCAGTGAACAAGGACTTCGGGGAGATACGCAGTATTTT,CASSEQGLRGDTQYF
TRBV4-3,TRBD1,-,TRBJ2-1,TGCGCCAGCAGTCGAGGGACAGCTCGCTACAATGAGCAGTTCTTC,CASSRGTARYNEQFF
TRBV5-6,-,-,TRBJ1-2,TGTGCCAGCAGCTTGGGGGACATCTATGGCTACACCTTC,CASSLGDIYGYTF
TRBV20-1,TRBD2,few,TRBJ2-5,TGCAGTGCCCTCCGGCGGGGGGACGGGACCCAGTACTTC,CSALRRGDGTQYF
TRBV7-9,-,-,TRBJ2-7,TGTGCCAGCAGCACCGCCCGCACGTACGAGCAGTACTTC,CASSTARTYEQYF
TRBV10-3,TRBD1,few,TRBJ2-7,TGTGCCATCAGTGCGGACAGGGGGCTTGTTTACGAGCAGTACTTC,CAISADRGLVYEQYF
TRBV20-1,-,many,TRBJ1-2,TGCAGTGCTAGAGATGTTATGGGGGTCTATGGCTACACCTTC,CSARDVMGVYGYTF
TRBV7-9,TRBD1,few,TRBJ1-5,TGTGCCAGCAGCTTAGGGGACAGGGGGCGAGGCCAGCCCCAGCATTTT,CASSLGDRGRGQPQHF
TRBV7-9,-,few,TRBJ2-3,TGTGCCAGCAGCTTAGACCGGGCGGGGACAGATACGCAGTATTTT,CASSLDRAGTDTQYF
TRBV12-3/TRBV12-4,-,few,TRBJ1-3,TGTGCCAGCAGATACGCCGGGACAATCATCAACACCATATATTTT,CASRYAGTIINTIYF
TRBV28,-,-,TRBJ2-7,TGTGCCAGCAGTCAGAGACGGGGAACCATCTCCTACGAGCAGTACTTC,CASSQRRGTISYEQYF
TRBV2,-,many,TRBJ1-6,TGTGCCAGCAGTGGTAGTGGGAATTCACCCCTCCACTTT,CASSGSGNSPLHF
TRBV3-1,-,few,TRBJ1-1,TGTGCCAGCAGCCATCGAATCGGTCGAGGGCGGTACACTGAAGCTTTCTTT,CASSHRIGRGRYTEAFF
TRBV29-1,TRBD1,many,TRBJ2-7,TGCAGCGTCCGGGGACAGGGCGGCGAGCAGTACTTC,CSVRGQGGEQYF
TRBV18,TRBD1,-,TRBJ1-2,TGTGCCAGCTCACCGACAGGGGATACCAACTATGGCTACACCTTC,CASSPTGDTNYGYTF
TRBV4-3,TRBD2,-,TRBJ2-2,TGCGCCAGCAGCCAACCTCCAATTTTTAGCGGGAGTGGGACCGGGGAGCTGTTTTTT,CASSQPPIFSGSGTGELFF
TRBV24-1,TRBD2,-,TRBJ2-1,TGTGCCACCAGTGCTACCTACGGGGGGGTCTACAATGAGCAGTTCTTC,CATSATYGGVYNEQFF
TRBV5-6,-,-,TRBJ2-1,TGTGCCAGCAGCCCTGGCGGCCCGAGGAACAATGAGCAGTTCTTC,CASSPGGPRNNEQFF
TRBV12-3/TRBV12-4,-,-,TRBJ2-7,TGTGCCAGCAGTTTCATCAGGGGCTACGAGCAGTACTTC,CASSFIRGYEQYF
TRBV20-1,TRBD2,-,TRBJ2-1,TGCAGTGCTAGAAGGCGGGGCGGGGGGCGTACCTACAATGAGCAGTTCTTC,CSARRRGGGRTYNEQFF
TRBV18,-,-,TRBJ2-4,TGTGCCAGCTCACCACCCACACAGGCAGCCAAAAACATTCAGTACTTC,CASSPPTQAAKNIQYF
TRBV9,TRBD1,few,TRBJ2-7,TGTGCCAGCAGCGCCGGACAGGGAGCGGAGCAGTACTTC,CASSAGQGAEQYF
TRBV5-5,-,-,TRBJ2-2,TGTGCCAGCAGCTTTTCCTCCCTTCGACGGCTCGACGGGGAGCTGTTTTTT,CASSFSSLRRLDGELFF
TRBV24-1,-,-,TRBJ2-2,TGTGCCACCAGTGACCAGAGGGTTACCGGGGAGCTGTTTTTT,CATSDQRVTGELFF
TRBV7-9,TRBD2,many,TRBJ2-3,TGTGCCAGCAGCCGGATACTAGCGGGAGATACGCAGTATTTT,CASSRILAGDTQYF
TRBV29-1,-,-,TRBJ1-1,TGCAGCGTTAATCCCTCTCGGGGAGAGAACACTGAAGCTTTCTTT,CSVNPSRGENTEAFF
TRBV25-1,-,few,TRBJ1-1,TGTGCCAGCAAAGGGTACAGGGCTTTCTTT,CASKGYRAFF
TRBV7-2,-,-,TRBJ2-5,TGTGCCAGCAGTTTTCAGAACCAAGAGACCCAGTACTTC,CASSFQNQETQYF
TRBV7-6,TRBD2,-,TRBJ2-1,TGTGCCACGTGGTCTTGCAGCGGGAGGAGGAACCTAAGCTCCTACAATGAGCAGTTCTTC,CATWSCSGRRNLSSYNEQFF
TRBV7-2,-,few,TRBJ2-3,TGTGCCAGCACAGGGGGGATCTTGAGCACAGATACGCAGTATTTT,CASTGGILSTDTQYF